Listed here are 2 T cell receptor beta chains from one sample, sequenced in a study of blood T cell repertoires in COVID-19. The data were produced by immunoSEQ multiplex PCR, yet TCRdb's version contains in-frame clones alone and is incomplete. This table holds around 300,000 clones, 80% to 90% found once. Source material: PBMCs or T cells enriched from blood (not recorded which). The source of these receptors is a woman under 30 who had recovered from COVID-19.

The V call is TRBV4-1, the J call TRBJ1-2; 9 nucleotides align to TRBD1. The CDR3 contains 15 residues. CDR1 and CDR2 (germline): MGHRA, YSYEKL. V dropped 4 bases and J dropped 2; count of bases not matched to a gene: 5. The CDR3 loop is CASSLGQGGNYGYTF. Here the CDR3 DNA reads TGCGCCAGCAGCCTGGGACAGGGTGGAAACTATGGCTACACCTTC.

The chain is built from TRBV9 and TRBJ2-7; TRBD1 matches at 11 bases. The junction had 6 bases not matched to a gene; V was cut back by 4 bases and J by 3 bases. Germline loops: CDR1 SGDLS, CDR2 YYNGEE. This CDR3 spans 15 amino acids. CDR3 nucleotide sequence: TGTGCCAGCAGCCCAACCGGGACAGGGGGCTACGAGCAGTACTTC. Residues: CASSPTGTGGYEQYF.